This record looks at one T cell receptor beta chain sequence and its context. This entry is derived from a study of radiation and T cells in renal cell carcinoma. Libraries were prepared by immunoSEQ multiplex PCR; TCRdb keeps only in-frame clonotypes and omits some of them. The repertoire holds 25,000 to 30,000 clones, with 65% to 85% as singletons. Indicated time point: blood 2 weeks post-SBRT. Treatment here: 15 Gy SBRT to primary tumor, nephrectomy 4 weeks later. Serial blood draws occurred at baseline and 2 and 4 weeks post-SBRT. The sequence was obtained from a man aged 55-75 years with renal cell carcinoma. The sample in question was blood, obtained from a patient whose treatment included radiotherapy and nephrectomy.

The CDR3 DNA reads as TGCAGTGCTATTTACAATGAGCAGTTCTTC. Translating gives CSAIYNEQFF. This rearrangement joins TRBV20-1 to TRBJ2-1, with D hard to call. CDR3 length equals 10 residues. Trimming took 4 bases from V and 4 from J, leaving 2 bases between them. The germline V gene has CDR1 DFQATT and CDR2 SNEGSKA (reference sequence).